These T cell receptor beta chains were read from a single sample in a study of T-cell memory formation after mild COVID-19. TCRdb independently ran MiXCR on the 5' RACE reads; one entry per CDR3 protein. Here the sample spans some 160,000 distinct CDR3 sequences, roughly 31% being singletons. What was sequenced was PBMCs or a T cell subset sorted from them (not recorded which). Receptors originate from an adult woman who had mild COVID-19 (a few samples of this study predate the infection). Cell type and time point are not known. Both conserved end residues are part of each CDR3. The D gene is left open where the match is weak. Size is stated for part of the rows, as once, few or many counts, or as a class when the clone is expanded.

clone_size: few
j_call: TRBJ2-5
d_call: .
v_call: TRBV3-1
cdr3_nt: TGTGCCAGCGCCCCAGACGAAGAGACCCAGTACTTC
cdr3_aa: CASAPDEETQYF

clone_size: .
j_call: TRBJ1-1
d_call: TRBD1
v_call: TRBV3-1
cdr3_nt: TGTGCCAGCACACGAACAGGGGTAGATCCGAACACTGAAGCTTTCTTT
cdr3_aa: CASTRTGVDPNTEAFF

clone_size: few
j_call: TRBJ1-2
d_call: .
v_call: TRBV20-1
cdr3_nt: TGCAGTGCCCCCGACAGGCGCTATGGCTACACCTTC
cdr3_aa: CSAPDRRYGYTF

clone_size: .
j_call: TRBJ2-2
d_call: .
v_call: TRBV7-8
cdr3_nt: TGTGCCAGCAGCTTATACCCGGGTACCACCGGGGAGCTGTTTTTT
cdr3_aa: CASSLYPGTTGELFF

clone_size: few
j_call: TRBJ2-3
d_call: .
v_call: TRBV29-1
cdr3_nt: TGCAGCGCCGTCAGAAATTGGGCATTGGGAACAGATACGCAGTATTTT
cdr3_aa: CSAVRNWALGTDTQYF

clone_size: few
j_call: TRBJ2-7
d_call: .
v_call: TRBV6-1
cdr3_nt: TGTGCCAGCAGCACCGGGACCTACGAGCAGTACTTC
cdr3_aa: CASSTGTYEQYF

clone_size: .
j_call: TRBJ1-1
d_call: .
v_call: TRBV7-9
cdr3_nt: TGTGCCAGCAGCTTAGCGTACACGAACACTGAAGCTTTCTTT
cdr3_aa: CASSLAYTNTEAFF

clone_size: .
j_call: TRBJ1-3
d_call: .
v_call: TRBV9
cdr3_nt: TGTGCCAGCAGCCAGACAGGAGCTGGAAACACCATATATTTT
cdr3_aa: CASSQTGAGNTIYF

clone_size: .
j_call: TRBJ2-6
d_call: .
v_call: TRBV12-3/TRBV12-4
cdr3_nt: TGTGCCAGCAGTCAATTTTCTGGGGCCAACGTCCTGACTTTC
cdr3_aa: CASSQFSGANVLTF

clone_size: .
j_call: TRBJ1-2
d_call: .
v_call: TRBV20-1
cdr3_nt: TGCAGTGCTAGAGGACGATCCTATGGCTACACCTTC
cdr3_aa: CSARGRSYGYTF

clone_size: .
j_call: TRBJ2-1
d_call: TRBD1
v_call: TRBV5-1
cdr3_nt: TGCGCCAGCAGCATGGACAGGGGAGGCAATGAGCAGTTCTTC
cdr3_aa: CASSMDRGGNEQFF

clone_size: few
j_call: TRBJ1-2
d_call: .
v_call: TRBV12-3/TRBV12-4
cdr3_nt: TGTGCCAGCAGTCGAGACGAAGCAGGCGGCTACACCTTC
cdr3_aa: CASSRDEAGGYTF

clone_size: .
j_call: TRBJ2-2
d_call: .
v_call: TRBV7-3
cdr3_nt: TGTGCCAGCAGCCCACCGGGACCAAACACCGGGGAGCTGTTTTTT
cdr3_aa: CASSPPGPNTGELFF

clone_size: few
j_call: TRBJ2-1
d_call: .
v_call: TRBV18
cdr3_nt: TGTGCCAGCTCACCAGGGACGTCAGATCTTGGGCAGTTCTTC
cdr3_aa: CASSPGTSDLGQFF

clone_size: .
j_call: TRBJ1-2
d_call: TRBD1
v_call: TRBV20-1
cdr3_nt: TGCAGTGCTAGCCGGACAGGGCTCTATGGCTACACCTTC
cdr3_aa: CSASRTGLYGYTF

clone_size: many
j_call: TRBJ2-1
d_call: TRBD1
v_call: TRBV28
cdr3_nt: TGTGCCAGCAGTTCAGCGGCAGGGGACAGGGCGCTCTACAATGAGCAGTTCTTC
cdr3_aa: CASSSAAGDRALYNEQFF

clone_size: .
j_call: TRBJ2-7
d_call: .
v_call: TRBV7-2
cdr3_nt: TGTGCCAGCAGCTTAGAGCTAGGCAGGGTCAACTTC
cdr3_aa: CASSLELGRVNF

clone_size: few
j_call: TRBJ2-1
d_call: TRBD2
v_call: TRBV7-3
cdr3_nt: TGTGCCAGCAGCGCCGGGACTAGCGGCAATGAGCAGTTCTTC
cdr3_aa: CASSAGTSGNEQFF

clone_size: many
j_call: TRBJ1-6
d_call: .
v_call: TRBV25-1
cdr3_nt: TGTGCCAGCAGTTCATCGGGTCGGGATTCACCCCTCCACTTT
cdr3_aa: CASSSSGRDSPLHF

clone_size: .
j_call: TRBJ2-3
d_call: TRBD2
v_call: TRBV12-3/TRBV12-4
cdr3_nt: TGTGCCAGCAATCCCGGGACGGGGGGGACAGATACGCAGTATTTT
cdr3_aa: CASNPGTGGTDTQYF

clone_size: .
j_call: TRBJ2-5
d_call: .
v_call: TRBV6-1
cdr3_nt: TGTGCCAGCAGTGAAGATCGGGCCCGGGAGACCCAGTACTTC
cdr3_aa: CASSEDRARETQYF

clone_size: .
j_call: TRBJ2-1
d_call: .
v_call: TRBV5-1
cdr3_nt: TGCGCCAGCAGCGAAAACATACACAATGAGCAGTTCTTC
cdr3_aa: CASSENIHNEQFF

clone_size: few
j_call: TRBJ2-3
d_call: .
v_call: TRBV6-2/TRBV6-3
cdr3_nt: TGTGCCAGCAGCTTAATCGGCGGGTTCACAGATACGCAGTATTTT
cdr3_aa: CASSLIGGFTDTQYF

clone_size: .
j_call: TRBJ2-1
d_call: .
v_call: TRBV7-9
cdr3_nt: TGTGCCAGCAGCGGAGGGTCGGGGGCCCTCGATGAGCAGTTCTTC
cdr3_aa: CASSGGSGALDEQFF

clone_size: few
j_call: TRBJ2-1
d_call: TRBD1
v_call: TRBV12-3/TRBV12-4
cdr3_nt: TGTGCCAGCACCCACGGGACAGGCGAGCAGTTCTTC
cdr3_aa: CASTHGTGEQFF

clone_size: .
j_call: TRBJ2-1
d_call: TRBD2
v_call: TRBV5-5
cdr3_nt: TGTGCCAGCAGCGCTTGGAGCTCGGGAGGAAATGAGCAGTTCTTC
cdr3_aa: CASSAWSSGGNEQFF

clone_size: few
j_call: TRBJ2-7
d_call: TRBD2
v_call: TRBV18
cdr3_nt: TGTGCCAGCTCACCCGGGACTAGCGGTGTAGAGCAGTACTTC
cdr3_aa: CASSPGTSGVEQYF

clone_size: .
j_call: TRBJ2-7
d_call: .
v_call: TRBV7-9
cdr3_nt: TGTGCCAGCAGCCCCGCGTTGGAGCAGTACTTC
cdr3_aa: CASSPALEQYF